This T cell receptor (beta chain) was sequenced for a study of blood T cell repertoires in COVID-19. Overall study context: Samples representing acute and convalescent COVID-19 were sourced from the United States, Italy and Spain. Sample material is recorded as cDNA or gDNA derived from T cells, B-cell-depleted T cells, or PBMCs.

Trimming took off 4 bases at V and 6 bases at J, with 10 bases between the two ends. The CDR3 is 14 amino acids. CDR1 is MNHEY, CDR2 SMNVEV, per germline (reference sequence). Cohort 3 donors counted as recovered after two negative PCRs, clearance, or resolved symptoms. Sequencing used immunoSEQ multiplex PCR; TCRdb keeps in-frame clones, though not all of them. The profile covers approximately 250,000 clones, with 70% to 85% appearing a single time and 15% taken by the ten largest. V and J are TRBV27 and TRBJ1-6, with unresolved D. The TCR sequence derives from a man aged 40-49 years who had recovered from COVID-19. What was sequenced was PBMCs or T cells enriched from blood (not recorded which). The CDR3 DNA is TGTGCCAGCAGTTGGCAGAAAATTAATTCACCCCTCCACTTT. It specifies CASSWQKINSPLHF.